This T cell receptor (beta chain) derives from a study of chronic HIV infection and antiretroviral therapy. A single record per CDR3 protein comes from TCRdb applying MiXCR to the 5' RACE reads. The sample contains fewer than 40,000 distinct CDR3 sequences, roughly 8% of which appear only once. This clonotype has a handful of counts. Germline is not matched at one junction end, which may reflect a read error. This CDR3 is 14 amino acids long. Germline-derived CDR1 and CDR2 are DFQATT and SNEGSKA (reference sequence). This chain joins TRBV20-1 and TRBJ1-1, with D unresolved. Source material: peripheral blood. The receptor was isolated from an adult who had HIV and had not received antiretroviral therapy, or was an uninfected healthy control (not recorded which). CDR3 sequence (DNA): TGCAGTGCTAAGGCCCTCGGGGTTTCCACTGAAACTTTCTTT. This encodes CSAKALGVSTETFF.